This record covers a single T cell receptor beta chain. Its target is not known. This entry belongs to a study of cytotoxic CD8 clonotypes in ibrutinib-treated CLL. Findings and limits, study-wide: Public clonotypes, found uncommonly, either contracted or stayed stable on treatment. Baseline clonality was higher than in age-matched healthy donors and moved in step with circulating CD8+ T-cell counts.

Libraries of TCR beta were made from 2 to 2.5 micrograms of genomic DNA that came from cryopreserved PBMCs. Only in-frame clones appear in the TCRdb table, and some are missing; sequencing was by immunoSEQ multiplex PCR. The data contain about 200,000 clones, 72% of them seen just once; the ten biggest clones take up 13%. This clonotype was sampled from a human donor with chronic lymphocytic leukemia. The sequenced sample was PBMCs, obtained after 24 months of ibrutinib treatment.

Written as DNA, the CDR3 is TGTGCCAGCAGTGGGACAGGGGCTGGCTACACCTTC. It encodes CASSGTGAGYTF. The chain joins TRBV6-5 to TRBJ1-2; 10 positions match TRBD1. The germline CDR1 and CDR2 sequences are MNHEY and SVGAGI. The CDR3 sequence is 12 residues long. J lost 7 bases, V lost 5 bases, and 1 base had no gene match.